What follows are 10 T cell receptor delta chains derived from one specimen sequenced in a study of γδ T cells in repeated Plasmodium falciparum infection. TCRdb reanalysed the multiplex PCR reads with CATT. Found here are around 89,000 delta-chain clones, roughly 1.4% of them singletons; the top ten hold roughly 8.1%. Bulk repertoires came from Vgamma9/Vdelta2+ or Vdelta2-negative gammadelta T cells flow-sorted from PBMC. Sequenced input: gamma-delta T cells from blood. These receptor sequences come from a pool of human donors (malaria-infected and uninfected, not separated).

This clone was counted a few times. TCRdb assigns this DNA the protein of a much larger clone, which departs from its translation at residue 4; this likely reflects a read error, and the protein shown comes from translating the DNA. The chain recombines TRDV1 with TRDJ1; D gene unclear. The CDR3 consists of 12 residues. Germline CDR1 reads TSWWSYY; CDR2 reads QGS. The CDR3, as DNA: TGTGCTCTTGTGGAACCCTCCGATAAACTCATCTTT. This sequence encodes CALVEPSDKLIF.

A word on this clone: A far larger clone is only one base removed, so a read error is likely. This specimen includes other DNA sequences encoding the same CDR3. This chain connects TRDV1 to TRDJ1, with 9 bases fitting TRDD2. Germline CDR1 is TSWWSYY and CDR2 is QGS. This CDR3 comprises 22 residues. The V segment lost 6 bases and the J segment 0 bases; nucleotides outside the gene matches: 26. CDR3 sequence (DNA): TGTGCTCTTGGTCCGCAAGCCTTCCTACAACCACTGCTTCATCACGACACCGATAAACTCATCTTT. Its translation: CALGPQAFLQPLLHHDTDKLIF.

The sample holds a few counts of this clone. TCRdb's listed protein matches a much larger clone and diverges from this DNA's translation at residue 15, likely through a read error; the protein shown comes from the DNA. This chain links TRDV2 with TRDJ2; 11 bases line up with TRDD3. The CDR3 spans 17 residues. Germline V gene sequence: CDR1 GEAIGNYY, CDR2 EKD. The CDR3 DNA reads TGTGCCTGTGACACCGGGATGGGGGATACGCGAACAGCACAATTCTTCTTT. Its protein is CACDTGMGDTRTAQFFF.

Remarks on this clone: The TCRdb protein comes from a much larger clone and disagrees with this DNA's translation at residue 10, likely due to a read error; the protein given here is derived from the DNA. This chain uses TRDV1 with TRDJ1; TRDD3 agrees at 10 bases. TCRdb supplies no J gene; here it was assigned by aligning the nucleotide sequence to germline. Per the germline V gene, CDR1 is TSWWSYY and CDR2 is QGS. The trim removed 0 bases at V and 0 bases at J, leaving 25 bases unmatched. The CDR3 has 24 amino acids. The CDR3 protein is CALGELVTTAVGFWGITYTDKLIF. The CDR3 nucleotides read TGTGCTCTTGGGGAACTAGTTACCACCGCTGTGGGGTTCTGGGGGATAACCTACACCGATAAACTCATCTTT.

About this clone: The translation of this DNA and the TCRdb protein of a much larger clone differ at residue 12, probably owing to a read error; the protein shown here is translated from the DNA. V usage is TRDV1 and J usage is TRDJ1; D is ambiguous. The J gene, missing from TCRdb, was assigned here through DNA to germline matching. The CDR3 spans 18 residues. Germline loops: CDR1 TSWWSYY, CDR2 QGS. V lost 1 base and J 1 base, leaving 19 bases between the germline ends. The DNA for the CDR3 is TGTGCTCTTGGGGAACCGACGACTCCGTACGGATGCACCGATAAACTCATCTTT. Its protein is CALGEPTTPYGCTDKLIF.

As for this clone: It differs at one base from a far larger clone, so likely a read error. The sample contains more than one DNA sequence encoding this CDR3. The rearrangement links TRDV1 to TRDJ1, with TRDD3 identical over 7 bases. No J gene was available from TCRdb, and it was assigned here by a germline match of the DNA. Germline V gene lookup returns CDR1 TSWWSYY and CDR2 QGS. The CDR3 extends over 15 amino acids. The CDR3 sequence is CALGDRPFYTDKLIF. The CDR3 DNA sequence: TGCGCTCTTGGGGATAGACCCTTCTACACCGATAAACTCATCTTT.

This clone was seen a few times. TCRdb pairs this DNA with a much larger clone's protein that differs at residue 12, likely a read error; the protein shown was translated from the DNA. V is TRDV1 and J is TRDJ1, with 9 bases matching TRDD3. No J gene is reported in TCRdb; it was inferred here by comparing the DNA with germline. This CDR3 region has 21 residues. V lost 4 bases and J lost 3; bases outside the gene matches: 24. CDR1 and CDR2 from the germline V gene are TSWWSYY and QGS. In nucleotides, the CDR3 is TGTGCTCTTGGGGGTCCGTTCCCTCCCAGTACTAGGGGATACGCTCCCGATAAACTCATCTTT. It specifies CALGGPFPPSTRGYAPDKLIF.

In its sample, this clone was seen a few times. The mismatch at residue 12 between this DNA's translation and the TCRdb protein of a much larger clone likely reflects a read error; the protein shown is translated from the DNA. V usage is TRDV2 and J usage is TRDJ2; 12 nucleotides align to TRDD3. The J gene, absent from TCRdb, was called here by matching the DNA to germline. This CDR3 is built from 16 residues. The germline V gene encodes CDR1 GEAIGNYY and CDR2 EKD. The CDR3 region is CACDILGDTLTVQLFF. The DNA of the CDR3 is TGTGCCTGTGACATACTGGGGGATACTTTGACAGTACAACTCTTCTTT.

This clone showed up just a few times. The protein given by TCRdb reflects a much larger clone and differs at residue 16 from this DNA's translation, likely from a read error; the protein shown is the DNA's translation. No call exists for the J gene, whereas the V gene is TRDV2; the listed D gene, TRDD3, was not tested against the DNA. There are 18 residues in the CDR3. CDR1 and CDR2 from the germline V gene are GEAIGNYY and EKD. CDR3 in amino acids: CACDSIAGSMGNTDKPIF. In nucleotides, the CDR3 is TGTGCCTGTGACTCGATAGCCGGCTCAATGGGAAACACCGATAAACCCATCTTT.

In this sample, this clone turned up many times. This sequence joins TRDV1 and TRDJ1; 11 positions agree with TRDD3. CDR3 length: 26 residues. Germline V gene lookup returns CDR1 TSWWSYY and CDR2 QGS. Germline trimming cut 0 bases from V and 0 bases from J; bases unmatched to any gene: 30. The CDR3 protein is CALGELKGTWYVHRLGDTWYTDKLIF. The DNA of the CDR3 is TGTGCTCTTGGGGAACTAAAAGGGACTTGGTACGTCCACCGGCTGGGGGATACTTGGTACACCGATAAACTCATCTTT.